This TCR beta chain was documented in a study of blood T cell repertoires in COVID-19. At the level of the study: Material from acute and convalescent COVID-19 was sourced from the United States, Italy and Spain. Nucleic acid was either cDNA or gDNA, and it came from T cells, B-cell-depleted T cells, or PBMCs.

J lost 2 bases, V lost 5 bases, and 10 bases had no gene match. Germline values: CDR1 MGHRA, CDR2 YSYEKL. The CDR3 is 17 residues long. In the original processing: Reference gene primers were amplified, and this amplification served to estimate nucleated cell counts. Profiling relied on immunoSEQ multiplex PCR, and the TCRdb table lists in-frame clones only, not all of them. The V and J calls and clone size come from that table; D and trimming were worked out from the DNA. The data hold 65,000 to 90,000 clones, with about 90% observed a single time. This TCR was recovered from a woman aged 50 to 65 with active or convalescent COVID-19. Sequenced material: peripheral blood. The genes are TRBV4-1 and TRBJ2-2; 8 positions match TRBD2. The CDR3 DNA is TGCGCCAGCAGCTCACGGAGACGGGGGGGCAACACCGGGGAGCTGTTTTTT. Translated, it gives CASSSRRRGGNTGELFF.